This is a list of T cell receptor beta chains from one sample in a study of response to subunit inactivated influenza vaccine. TCRdb recomputed calls from the RT-PCR reads with MiXCR, one row per CDR3 protein. The table lists roughly 700,000 distinct CDR3 sequences, around a sixth of them singletons. Sequences were derived from PBMCs from blood, sampled approximately 13 days after vaccination. The source is a man aged 50 to 59 who received an inactivated influenza vaccine. Each CDR3 is given with its conserved first and last residue. A D gene is named only where the DNA matches it firmly. Clone size is given for some rows only: seen once, a few or many times, or a class if the clone is expanded.

TRBD2,TRBJ2-5,TRBV20-1,.,14,TGCAGTGCGGAGCTGACTAGCGGACAAGAGACCCAGTACTTC,CSAELTSGQETQYF
.,TRBJ2-3,TRBV4-3,.,14,TGCGCCAGCAGCCAAGTACCTGCCACAGATACGCAGTATTTT,CASSQVPATDTQYF
TRBD1,TRBJ2-3,TRBV12-3/TRBV12-4,.,15,TGTGCCAGCAGCCCGGGACAGCCACAGACAGATACGCAGTATTTT,CASSPGQPQTDTQYF
.,TRBJ2-1,TRBV5-5,.,14,TGTGCCAGCAGCCCTGACGTCGGCGGGTATGAGCAGTTCTTC,CASSPDVGGYEQFF
.,TRBJ1-2,TRBV2,.,14,TGTGCCAGTGCCCAGGGGAACGCTAACTATGGCTACACCTTC,CASAQGNANYGYTF
TRBD2,TRBJ2-3,TRBV29-1,.,16,TGCAGCGTTCAAGGGACTAGCGGGAGAAGCACAGATACGCAGTATTTT,CSVQGTSGRSTDTQYF
.,TRBJ2-7,TRBV7-2,.,15,TGTGCCAGCAGCTTAGGTGTAGGGAACGTCTTCGGGCAGTACTTC,CASSLGVGNVFGQYF
.,TRBJ2-7,TRBV12-3/TRBV12-4,few,15,TGTGCCAGCAGTTTAAGTGGTCAGGGTAAGGTCGAGCAGTACTTC,CASSLSGQGKVEQYF
.,TRBJ2-5,TRBV12-3/TRBV12-4,few,14,TGTGCCAGCAGTCGAGCGGGCCTGATAGAGACCCAGTACTTC,CASSRAGLIETQYF
.,TRBJ2-3,TRBV4-2,few,16,TGTGCCAGCAGCCAAGCCGGACCGGGGCGGGTGGATACGCAGTATTTT,CASSQAGPGRVDTQYF
.,TRBJ1-2,TRBV11-2,.,11,TGTGCCAGCACCCACGGAATCGGCTACACCTTC,CASTHGIGYTF
.,TRBJ1-6,TRBV20-1,few,16,TGCAGTGCTACCATGGCAGGGGCGCGGATGGAATCACCCCTCCACTTT,CSATMAGARMESPLHF
TRBD1,TRBJ1-1,TRBV28,few,16,TGTGCCAGCAGTTGGGGACAGGCCGTCGAGGACACTGAAGCTTTCTTT,CASSWGQAVEDTEAFF
TRBD1,TRBJ2-7,TRBV3-1,many,14,TGCGCCAGCAGCCCCCGACAGGGGGGATACGAGCAGTACTTC,CASSPRQGGYEQYF
TRBD1,TRBJ1-2,TRBV5-1,many,13,TGCGCCAGCAGCTTGGTGGGACAGCCAGAGGGAACCTTC,CASSLVGQPEGTF
.,TRBJ2-2,TRBV20-1,.,13,TGCAGTGCTAGAGGCCTTACCACCGGGGAGCTGTTTTTT,CSARGLTTGELFF
.,TRBJ2-3,TRBV7-6,.,13,TGTGCCAGCAGCTTACGGGGGTTCGATACGCAGTATTTT,CASSLRGFDTQYF